This is a list of T cell receptor beta chains from one sample in a study of neoadjuvant anti-PD-1 for oral cavity cancer. Using immunoSEQ multiplex PCR, the repertoire was profiled, and TCRdb retains in-frame clones only, with some absent. This sample has about 14,000 clones, with about two thirds found just once. This specimen was PBMCs, taken after nivolumab (anti-PD-1) treatment. Every receptor here comes from a person aged 35-79 years with oral cavity squamous cell carcinoma. The CDR3 runs from the conserved cysteine through the conserved F or W. A D gene is named only where the DNA matches it firmly. Expanded clones get a size class; other rows say once, few or many, or leave the size out.

J gene	D gene	V gene	clone size	CDR3 DNA	CDR3 protein
TRBJ2-1	NA	TRBV5-5	once	TGTGCCAGCAGCTTGGGTCCTCGGAACAATGAGCAGTTCTTC	CASSLGPRNNEQFF
TRBJ1-1	TRBD1	TRBV30	NA	TGTGCCTGGAGGCCAGGGGGCTCGTGGACTGAAGCTTTCTTT	CAWRPGGSWTEAFF
TRBJ2-1	TRBD2	TRBV6-5	NA	TGTGCCAGCAGTAGGAGCGGGAGAACCGATGAGCAGTTCTTC	CASSRSGRTDEQFF
TRBJ2-1	TRBD2	TRBV5-1	NA	TGCGCCAGCAGCTTACTAGCGGGAGGGGGCAATGAGCAGTTCTTC	CASSLLAGGGNEQFF
TRBJ2-7	TRBD2	TRBV11-2	NA	TGTGCCAGCAGCCGACTAGCGGGAGAGTACGAGCAGTACTTC	CASSRLAGEYEQYF
TRBJ2-5	NA	TRBV6-5	few	TGTGCCAGCGCCTACGGACGGGGCTTCGGAGAGACCCAGTACTTC	CASAYGRGFGETQYF
TRBJ2-7	TRBD1	TRBV7-3	NA	TGTGCCAGCAGCTTAACGGGACAGGGTTGGTGGGAGGGCGGAGAGCAGTACTTC	CASSLTGQGWWEGGEQYF
TRBJ2-1	TRBD2	TRBV27	few	TGTGCCAGCAGTCCAATCTCCGGACTAGCGGGCCCCAATGAGCAGTTCTTC	CASSPISGLAGPNEQFF
TRBJ2-7	NA	TRBV10-3	NA	TGTGCCATCAGTGGGGGGACTTACGAGCAGTACTTC	CAISGGTYEQYF
TRBJ1-2	TRBD1	TRBV27	NA	TGTGCCAGCCACGGACAGGGGTTGGGTGGCTACACCTTC	CASHGQGLGGYTF
TRBJ2-1	NA	TRBV9	NA	TGTGCCAGCAGCGTAAGGGCTAGCGTGTACAATGAGCAGTTCTTC	CASSVRASVYNEQFF
TRBJ1-1	NA	TRBV29-1	NA	TGCAGCGTTGAAGACTGGGGCCTTGACACTGAAGCTTTCTTT	CSVEDWGLDTEAFF
TRBJ2-7	TRBD2	TRBV6-1	NA	TGTGCCAGCACTACGGGAGGGGGTTCCTACGAGCAGTACTTC	CASTTGGGSYEQYF
TRBJ1-2	TRBD1	TRBV6-5	few	TGTGCCAGCAGCCTAGGACAGGGCTTCTATGGCTACACCTTC	CASSLGQGFYGYTF
TRBJ2-5	TRBD2	TRBV27	NA	TGTGCCAGCAGTTTTCTTGCGGGAGAGGTAGAGACCCAGTACTTC	CASSFLAGEVETQYF
TRBJ2-7	TRBD1	TRBV9	NA	TGTGCCAGCAGCCCGCCCACAGGGGACGAGCAGTACTTC	CASSPPTGDEQYF
TRBJ2-1	NA	TRBV10-2	NA	TGCGCCAGCAGTGGGGCCACCTACAATGAGCAGTTCTTC	CASSGATYNEQFF
TRBJ2-1	TRBD2	TRBV5-4	NA	TGTGCCAGCAGCTTGGCTGATAGCGGGAGGGTCAATGAGCAGTTCTTC	CASSLADSGRVNEQFF
TRBJ1-1	TRBD1	TRBV6-5	NA	TGTGCCAGCAGTTACGACAGGGCGGCGCCTGAAGCTTTCTTT	CASSYDRAAPEAFF
TRBJ2-2	NA	TRBV4-1	once	TGCGCCAGCAGCCAAGCTGTAGGGGTGGACACCGGGGAGCTGTTTTTT	CASSQAVGVDTGELFF
TRBJ2-7	NA	TRBV27	NA	TGTGCCAGCCGTCGATCGAGGGCGGTGAGCTCCTACGAGCAGTACTTC	CASRRSRAVSSYEQYF
TRBJ2-5	NA	TRBV28	NA	TGTGCCAGCAGCCGACTGTCAGGGTGGGAGACCCAGTACTTC	CASSRLSGWETQYF
TRBJ1-5	NA	TRBV27	NA	TGTGCCAGCAGTTTAGGCAATCAGCCCCAGCATTTT	CASSLGNQPQHF
TRBJ2-1	TRBD2	TRBV13	once	TGTGCCAGCAGCTTAGGGTCGGGGGGAAGGTATAATGAGCAGTTCTTC	CASSLGSGGRYNEQFF
TRBJ1-4	NA	TRBV7-8	NA	TGTGCCAGCAGCTTAACGGTCTGGGGGAATGAAAAACTGTTTTTT	CASSLTVWGNEKLFF
TRBJ1-1	TRBD1	TRBV19	few	TGTGCCGTAAAGGACAGGACGTTGAACACTGAAGCTTTCTTT	CAVKDRTLNTEAFF
TRBJ2-7	NA	TRBV29-1	NA	TGCAGCGTTGAACTACACAGGGAAATGAACGAGCAGTACTTC	CSVELHREMNEQYF
TRBJ2-5	NA	TRBV18	NA	TGTGCCAGCTCACCACCCCTGCAAGCGCCTGAGACCCAGTACTTC	CASSPPLQAPETQYF
TRBJ1-5	NA	TRBV6-1	NA	TGTGCCAGCAATGCAGAGCGCAATCAGCCCCAGCATTTT	CASNAERNQPQHF
TRBJ2-1	TRBD2	TRBV4-1	NA	TGCGCCAGCAGCCGGAGTGTGCTTCTAGCGGGAGGGAGCGATGAGCAGTTCTTC	CASSRSVLLAGGSDEQFF
TRBJ1-4	NA	TRBV28	NA	TGTGCCAGCAGTTTGGGGGGGCAAAAACTGTTTTTT	CASSLGGQKLFF
TRBJ2-1	NA	TRBV29-1	NA	TGCAGCGTTGGACGTCTGAATGAGCAGTTCTTC	CSVGRLNEQFF
TRBJ1-1	NA	TRBV5-1	few	TGCGCCAGCAGCTCAACCAACAGGGAGGAAGCTTTCTTT	CASSSTNREEAFF
TRBJ1-2	NA	TRBV7-6	NA	TGTGCCAGCAGCCTAGGGGATGGCTACACCTTC	CASSLGDGYTF
TRBJ2-5	NA	TRBV19	NA	TGTGCCAGTAGTAAGGTTTTCTTACCGGACAGCTACAAGGGTGAGACCCAGTACTTC	CASSKVFLPDSYKGETQYF
TRBJ2-5	NA	TRBV9	NA	TGTGCCAGCAGCGTAGCTTGGGGGGCACAAGAGACCCAGTACTTC	CASSVAWGAQETQYF
TRBJ1-1	NA	TRBV29-1	NA	TGCAGCGTTGGAAGCGGGACGGAGACTGAAGCTTTCTTT	CSVGSGTETEAFF
TRBJ1-1	NA	TRBV15	NA	TGTGCCACCAGCAGTAGGCCGGACCGGAACACTGAAGCTTTCTTT	CATSSRPDRNTEAFF
TRBJ2-3	NA	TRBV28	NA	TGTGCCAGCAGTTTCTTACGGGCCCAGAGTTGGGGCACAGATACGCAGTATTTT	CASSFLRAQSWGTDTQYF
TRBJ2-7	TRBD1	TRBV4-1	NA	TGCGCCAGCAGCCCCCAAGGGACAGGGTACTACGAGCAGTACTTC	CASSPQGTGYYEQYF
TRBJ2-3	NA	TRBV5-1	NA	TGCGCCAGCAGCACTGGACAGCTCACAGATACGCAGTATTTT	CASSTGQLTDTQYF
TRBJ2-1	TRBD2	TRBV7-9	NA	TGTGCCAGCAAATCGGGACTAGCTGAGAATGAGCAGTTCTTC	CASKSGLAENEQFF
TRBJ2-5	TRBD2	TRBV7-6	few	TGTGCCAGCAGCTTAGCCCCCCCTCTAGCGGGAGGTCCCCGGGGCCAAGAGACCCAGTACTTC	CASSLAPPLAGGPRGQETQYF
TRBJ1-3	NA	TRBV21-1	NA	TGTGCCAGCAGCAGGACAGGGAGGCGAAACACCATATATTTT	CASSRTGRRNTIYF
TRBJ1-5	NA	TRBV6-1	NA	TGTGCCAGCAGTGCCGACAGTCAAGCGTATAGCAATCAGCCCCAGCATTTT	CASSADSQAYSNQPQHF
TRBJ2-3	NA	TRBV19	NA	TGTGCCAGTAGTCCCCGGGGCTATGGCGCAGATACGCAGTATTTT	CASSPRGYGADTQYF
TRBJ2-7	NA	TRBV30	NA	TGTGCCTGGAATAGGGGGGCCCCTGAAGGGGGGGAGCAGTACTTC	CAWNRGAPEGGEQYF